The present entry profiles one T cell receptor beta chain with its context. The sample belongs to a study of blood T cell repertoires in COVID-19. Study at large: Nucleic acid was either cDNA or gDNA, and it came from T cells, B-cell-depleted T cells, or PBMCs.

Libraries were prepared by immunoSEQ multiplex PCR; TCRdb keeps only in-frame clonotypes and omits some of them. The data contain about 190,000 clones, about 84% of them singletons. Each recovered donor of Cohort 3 presented with two negative PCRs, clearance, or symptom resolution. The TCR comes from a woman aged 25 to 39 who had recovered from COVID-19. The sample was PBMCs or T cells enriched from blood (not recorded which).

The CDR3 sequence is CATSARTDSFRPQHF. In DNA, the CDR3 is TGTGCCACCAGCGCACGGACGGACTCCTTTAGGCCCCAGCATTTT. The rearrangement links TRBV15 to TRBJ1-5; D gene uncertain. Trimming left V 5 bases short and J 9 bases short, with 20 bases between. The CDR3 consists of 15 residues. Per the germline V gene, CDR1 is LNHNV and CDR2 is YYDKDF (reference sequence).